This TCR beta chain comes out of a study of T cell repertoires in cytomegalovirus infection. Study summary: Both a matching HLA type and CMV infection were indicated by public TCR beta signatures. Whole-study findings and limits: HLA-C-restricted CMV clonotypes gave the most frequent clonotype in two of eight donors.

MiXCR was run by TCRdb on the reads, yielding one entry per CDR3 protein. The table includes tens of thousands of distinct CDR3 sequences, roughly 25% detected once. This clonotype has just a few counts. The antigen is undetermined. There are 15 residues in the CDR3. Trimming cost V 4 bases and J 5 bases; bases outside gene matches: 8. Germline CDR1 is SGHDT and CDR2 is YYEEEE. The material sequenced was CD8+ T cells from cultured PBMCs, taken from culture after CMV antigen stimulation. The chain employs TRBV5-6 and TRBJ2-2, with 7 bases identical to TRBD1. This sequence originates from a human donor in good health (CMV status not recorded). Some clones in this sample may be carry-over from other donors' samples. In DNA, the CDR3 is TGTGCCAGCAGCCTGACAGGGAGTTGGACCGGGGAGCTGTTTTTT. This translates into CASSLTGSWTGELFF.